This T cell receptor beta chain emerged from a study of blood T cell repertoires in COVID-19. Here immunoSEQ multiplex PCR was the method, and the copy in TCRdb shows in-frame clones only, minus some. The table records about 220,000 clones, roughly 85% of them present only once. With 6 bases removed from V and 0 bases from J, the gap between germline ends came to 18 bases. From germline, CDR1 is SGDLS and CDR2 YYNGEE. The CDR3 runs to 16 residues. The rearrangement uses TRBV9 and TRBJ1-1; D possibly corresponds to TRBD1 (5 bases). Sequencing used peripheral blood. This clonotype originated in a man aged 30 to 45 who had recovered from COVID-19. For the CDR3, the DNA is TGTGCCAGCATCGCCGCACAGGTCCCCCTGAACACTGAAGCTTTCTTT. It codes for CASIAAQVPLNTEAFF. The variable domain in full, with the rest retrieved from reference TRBV9 and TRBJ1-1, is DSGVTQTPKHLITATGQRVTLRCSPRSGDLSVYWYQQSLDQGLQFLIQYYNGEERAKGNILERFSAQQFPDLHSELNLSSLELGDSALYFCASIAAQVPLNTEAFFGQGTRLTVV.